What follows are 17 T cell receptor beta chains derived from one specimen sequenced in a study of T cells after yellow fever vaccination. Using its own MiXCR run on the 5' RACE reads, TCRdb lists one record per CDR3 protein. Here the sample spans fewer than 450,000 distinct CDR3 sequences, around 4.1% being singletons. Material: PBMCs, obtained 5 days after the yellow fever booster vaccination. These TCRs come from a man younger than 30 who received the YFV17D yellow fever vaccine.

This clonotype was observed a handful of times. V is TRBV19 and J is TRBJ2-2, with D unclear. Germline CDR1 reads LNHDA; CDR2 reads SQIVND (reference sequence). The ends were cut back, 6 bases at V and 4 bases at J, with 15 bases in the middle. The CDR3 runs to 15 residues. This chain's CDR3 is CASRRTVGFTGELFF. In DNA form, the CDR3 reads TGTGCCAGTAGGCGGACGGTAGGGTTCACCGGGGAGCTGTTTTTT.

This clonotype was detected only a few times. This sequence joins TRBV12-3 or TRBV12-4 and TRBJ2-3, with D hard to call. Trimming pared 1 base from V and 2 bases from J, leaving 7 bases between. The CDR3 covers 14 residues. The CDR3 protein is CASSLDGPTDTQYF. DNA for the CDR3: TGTGCCAGCAGTTTAGACGGTCCCACAGATACGCAGTATTTT.

This clonotype appeared a few times. This chain connects TRBV5-1 to TRBJ2-1; TRBD2 aligns across 7 bases. Germline lookup yields CDR1 SGHRS and CDR2 YFSETQ. After removal of 3 bases from V and 8 bases from J, the junction contained 8 bases not matched to a gene. This CDR3 spans 14 amino acids. The CDR3: CASSSSTAGDEQFF. As DNA, the CDR3 is TGCGCCAGCAGCTCTTCGACGGCGGGGGATGAGCAGTTCTTC.

This clonotype was recorded at least ten times. The chain is built from TRBV7-2 and TRBJ2-3; the D gene is possibly TRBD2 (5 bases). The CDR3 is 14 amino acids. The germline CDR1 and CDR2 sequences are SGHTA and FQGNSA. V lost 4 bases and J 4 bases, leaving 12 bases between the germline ends. CDR3 nucleotides: TGTGCCAGCAGCTCCCCAGCGGTGGCAGATACGCAGTATTTT. This codes for CASSSPAVADTQYF. Variable domain in full (rest from reference TRBV7-2 and TRBJ2-3): GAGVSQSPSNKVTEKGKDVELRCDPISGHTALYWYRQSLGQGLEFLIYFQGNSAPDKSGLPSDRFSAERTGGSVSTLTIQRTQQEDSAVYLCASSSPAVADTQYFGPGTRLTVL.

This clonotype was counted many times. The chain recombines TRBV20-1 with TRBJ1-4, with no clear D. V gave up 6 bases and J gave up 0 bases, with 8 bases separating them. Germline assignment: CDR1 DFQATT and CDR2 SNEGSKA (reference sequence). The CDR3 is 13 residues long. CDR3 loop: CSATEATNEKLFF. The CDR3 bases are TGCAGTGCCACAGAAGCAACTAATGAAAAACTGTTTTTT.

This clonotype has a count of ten or more. This chain joins TRBV27 and TRBJ2-3; TRBD2 matches 7 bases. The V segment lost 0 bases and the J segment 0 bases; nucleotides outside the gene matches: 3. The CDR3 covers 16 residues. The germline CDR1 and CDR2 sequences are MNHEY and SMNVEV (reference sequence). CDR3: CASSLSSGDSTDTQYF. Written as DNA, the CDR3 is TGTGCCAGCAGTTTATCGAGCGGGGATAGCACAGATACGCAGTATTTT.

This clonotype was seen more than once but under ten times. The rearrangement uses TRBV20-1 and TRBJ1-2; no firm D call. CDR3 length equals 15 residues. Germline V gene sequence: CDR1 DFQATT, CDR2 SNEGSKA (reference sequence). V was shortened by 6 bases and J by 7 bases, with 24 bases between the two germline ends. CDR3 DNA: TGCAGTGCCGGAAGGAAGCGTATTAATGCTTCTGGCTACACCTTC. Translated, it gives CSAGRKRINASGYTF.

This clonotype was seen ten or more times. V gene TRBV2 combines with J gene TRBJ1-5; D gene ambiguous. The V and J ends lost 8 bases and 0 bases respectively, with 8 bases between them. CDR3 length: 13 residues. Germline V CDR1 and CDR2: SNHLY, FYNNEI. The CDR3 coding sequence is TGTGCCAGCCAAGGAGATAGCAATCAGCCCCAGCATTTT. The encoded protein is CASQGDSNQPQHF.

The genes are TRBV5-1 and TRBJ1-1, with D hard to call. The ends were cut back, 4 bases at V and 0 bases at J, with 10 bases in the middle. Looked up from germline, CDR1 is SGHRS and CDR2 is YFSETQ. The CDR3 is made up of 14 amino acids. In DNA form, the CDR3 reads TGCGCCAGCAGCCCCCACCCTATGAACACTGAAGCTTTCTTT. Protein sequence: CASSPHPMNTEAFF.

This clonotype has at least ten counts. The chain has TRBV5-5 and TRBJ1-6; tentative D call: TRBD1 (5 bases). V was pared by 7 bases and J by 6 bases, with 17 bases between. The germline CDR1 and CDR2 sequences are SGHKS and YYEKEE (reference sequence). CDR3 length: 15 amino acids. The CDR3 is CASAAGPIRNSPLHF. The CDR3 bases are TGTGCCAGCGCGGCAGGGCCAATTCGTAATTCACCCCTCCACTTT.

The chain has TRBV20-1 and TRBJ2-2; D might be TRBD2 (5 bases). The CDR3 spans 14 residues. CDR1 is DFQATT, CDR2 SNEGSKA, per germline (reference sequence). V lost 4 bases and J lost 4, with 13 bases in between. The CDR3 sequence: CSATWTSLTGELFF. CDR3 nucleotide sequence: TGCAGTGCTACTTGGACTTCGCTCACCGGGGAGCTGTTTTTT.

This clonotype was counted many times. The gene calls are TRBV20-1 and TRBJ1-2; D uncertain. CDR3 length: 13 amino acids. The germline V gene encodes CDR1 DFQATT and CDR2 SNEGSKA (reference sequence). V shed 3 bases and J shed 0 bases, with 8 bases lying between them. For the CDR3, the DNA is TGCAGTGCTAGGGGCAGCGCTAACTATGGCTACACCTTC. Amino acid sequence: CSARGSANYGYTF.

This clonotype was seen ten or more times. The chain links TRBV7-2 to TRBJ2-5; D gene ambiguous. Germline V gives CDR1 SGHTA, CDR2 FQGNSA. This CDR3 comprises 16 residues. V was trimmed by 1 base and J by 1 base, leaving 13 bases between them. CDR3 bases: TGTGCCAGCAGCTTAGGGCCCAGCTTCACCCAAGAGACCCAGTACTTC. The encoded protein is CASSLGPSFTQETQYF.

Only a few counts were recorded for this clonotype. The J gene is TRBJ2-3, the V gene TRBV7-3, with 9 bases that match TRBD2. CDR1 is SGHTA and CDR2 is FQGTGA in the germline V gene. The CDR3 has 14 residues. Trimming cost V 5 bases and J 5 bases; bases outside gene matches: 5. CDR3: CASSRGGAGDTQYF. In nucleotides, the CDR3 is TGTGCCAGCAGCCGCGGGGGGGCCGGAGATACGCAGTATTTT.

Only a few counts were recorded for this clonotype. The rearrangement links TRBV4-2 to TRBJ2-1; D might be TRBD2 (5 bases). The V end was cut by 4 bases, the J end by 7 bases, with 11 bases between. This CDR3 is built from 13 residues. CDR1 LGHNA and CDR2 YNFKEQ come from the germline V gene. CDR3 sequence: CASSPLPGNEQFF. The DNA for the CDR3 is TGTGCCAGCAGCCCCCTCCCGGGAAATGAGCAGTTCTTC.

CDR3 in amino acids: CASSRLGSGGADTQYF. The DNA for the CDR3 is TGTGCCAGCAGTCGGTTGGGGAGCGGGGGGGCAGATACGCAGTATTTT. This chain joins TRBV7-2 and TRBJ2-3, with 10 bases matching TRBD2. In germline, CDR1 is SGHTA, CDR2 FQGNSA. Trimming took 6 bases from V and 4 from J; bases not matched to a gene: 10. This CDR3 is 16 amino acids long.

CDR3 sequence reads: CSARNQRGGTDTQYF. As DNA, the CDR3 is TGCAGTGCTAGAAATCAGCGGGGAGGCACAGATACGCAGTATTTT. The chain has TRBV20-1 and TRBJ2-3; 7 bases match TRBD2. Germline-derived CDR1 and CDR2 are DFQATT and SNEGSKA (reference sequence). The CDR3 totals 15 residues. V trimming: 2 bases; J trimming: 1 base; junction bases outside the gene matches: 6.